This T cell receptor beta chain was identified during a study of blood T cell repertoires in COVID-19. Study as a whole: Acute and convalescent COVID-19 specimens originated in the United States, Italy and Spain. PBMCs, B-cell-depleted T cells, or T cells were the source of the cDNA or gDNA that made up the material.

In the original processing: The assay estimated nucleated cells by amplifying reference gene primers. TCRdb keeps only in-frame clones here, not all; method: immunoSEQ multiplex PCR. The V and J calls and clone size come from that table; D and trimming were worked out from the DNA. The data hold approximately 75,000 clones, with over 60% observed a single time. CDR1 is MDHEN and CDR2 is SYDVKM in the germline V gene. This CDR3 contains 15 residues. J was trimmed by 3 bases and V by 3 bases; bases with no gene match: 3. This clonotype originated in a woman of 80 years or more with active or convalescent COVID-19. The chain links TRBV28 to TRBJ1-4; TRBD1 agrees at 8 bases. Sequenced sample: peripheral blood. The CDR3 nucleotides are TGTGCCAGCAGTTTGGTGGGACAGGCTAATGAAAAACTGTTTTTT. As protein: CASSLVGQANEKLFF. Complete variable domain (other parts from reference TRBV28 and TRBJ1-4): DVKVTQSSRYLVKRTGEKVFLECVQDMDHENMFWYRQDPGLGLRLIYFSYDVKMKEKGDIPEGYSVSREKKERFSLILESASTNQTSMYLCASSLVGQANEKLFFGSGTQLSVL.